This TCR beta chain was captured in a study of somatic mutations in cytotoxic T cells in rheumatoid arthritis. CDR3 size: 12 residues. V was shortened by 5 bases and J by 6 bases, with 8 bases between the two germline ends. Germline CDR1 is SEHNR and CDR2 is FQNEAQ (reference sequence). Researchers isolated CD4+ and CD8+ cells by positive magnetic bead selection and then checked their purity by flow cytometry. Generated by immunoSEQ multiplex PCR, the TCRdb table keeps only in-frame clones and is missing some. The top ten hold almost 9.5% of the sample, which has 27,000 or so clones, approximately 86% seen once. This clone was seen a few times.

The TCR originated in an adult with rheumatoid arthritis. The rearrangement links TRBV7-9 to TRBJ1-5; D gene uncertain. The sequenced sample was CD8+ T cells sorted from blood. Written as DNA, the CDR3 is TGTGCCAGCAGCCTGGACGTTCAGCCCCAGCATTTT. Amino acid sequence: CASSLDVQPQHF.